This T cell receptor beta chain emerged from a study of T cell changes during pregnancy in multiple sclerosis. Trimming cost V 6 bases and J 2 bases, with 16 bases left between them. This CDR3 is 15 amino acids long. The germline V gene encodes CDR1 MNHEY and CDR2 SMNVEV (reference sequence). Some clones are missing from TCRdb's copy, which holds only in-frame ones; the method was immunoSEQ multiplex PCR. The data contain tens of thousands of clones, around 92% of them seen just once; the ten biggest clones take up around 2.9%. This TCR came from a female donor in good health, enrolled as a control in a pregnancy study. This material consisted of CD8+ T cells from peripheral blood mononuclear cells, taken in the third trimester of pregnancy. The rearrangement uses TRBV27 and TRBJ1-2; a weak D match, TRBD1 (6 bases). CDR3 in DNA: TGTGCCAGCAGAGGAAGGGACACGCTAAACTATGGCTACACCTTC. Its protein product is CASRGRDTLNYGYTF.